The entry that follows covers one T cell receptor (beta chain) sequence. This entry comes from a study of T cells expressing NK-cell markers. With the 5' RACE reads reprocessed, TCRdb shows one record per CDR3 protein and no DNA. This repertoire includes 300,000 to 500,000 distinct CDR3 sequences. The CDR3 sequence is 13 residues long. This rearrangement joins TRBV12-3 or TRBV12-4 to TRBJ2-7; as DNA is missing, the TRBD2 call by TCRdb cannot be tested. The specimen was blood T cells: a sorted CD56 or NKG2C T cell subset, CD4+ or CD8+ T cells, or bulk PBMC T cells (not recorded which). The origin of this receptor is a woman aged 45-59 years in good health. CDR3 sequence reads: CASTQRTLYEQYF.